The clone carrying this T cell receptor (beta chain) was detected a few times. Its target is not known. TCR beta libraries used approximately 2.2 micrograms of DNA from cryopreserved PBMCs. TCRdb's copy holds only in-frame clones and misses some; the assay was immunoSEQ multiplex PCR. The sample carries about 160,000 clones, over 75% recorded once. The sample belongs to a study of cytotoxic CD8 clonotypes in ibrutinib-treated CLL. Study overall: The study recorded mean values of approximately 260,000 productive templates and 94,082 productive rearrangements per sample.

Broader study findings: In comparison with age-matched healthy donors, baseline clonality was higher and tracked circulating CD8+ T-cell counts. Ibrutinib response saw clonality rise, and progression saw it return toward baseline.

The V gene's germline CDR1 is SGDLS and CDR2 YYNGEE. The V and J ends lost 0 bases and 9 bases, in that order; junction bases with no gene match: 10. The CDR3 spans 17 residues. The V gene is TRBV9, the J gene TRBJ2-1; 12 bases are shared with TRBD2. The input for sequencing was PBMCs, taken at disease progression, from a patient treated with ibrutinib. The receptor's source is a human donor with chronic lymphocytic leukemia. Here the CDR3 DNA reads TGTGCCAGCAGCGTAGGGCTAGCGGGAGGGCAGGGGGTTGAGCAGTTCTTC. The encoded protein is CASSVGLAGGQGVEQFF.